Reported below is one T cell receptor (beta chain). What it binds is not known. Here immunoSEQ multiplex PCR was the method, and the copy in TCRdb shows in-frame clones only, minus some. The sample yields about 120,000 clones, just under 80% seen once. V was trimmed by 5 bases and J by 1 base, leaving 24 bases between them. The CDR3 runs to 18 residues. The germline gives CDR1 MDHEN, CDR2 SYDVKM. These data belong to a study of a mutant IDH1 vaccine in newly diagnosed glioma. Time point in this sample: week 11, during vaccination. All doses held 300 ug of mutant IDH1 20-mer peptide, with topical imiquimod.

This clonotype originated in a man aged 35-49 years with glioma. The material sequenced was PBMCs, taken from a glioma patient whose treatment included an IDH1 peptide vaccine. V is TRBV28 and J is TRBJ2-7, with D perhaps TRBD2 (6 bases). The CDR3 nucleotides are TGTGCCAGCAGTCCCTCCGTTCGGGGGTTAAAGGGGTCCTACGAGCAGTACTTC. Residues: CASSPSVRGLKGSYEQYF.